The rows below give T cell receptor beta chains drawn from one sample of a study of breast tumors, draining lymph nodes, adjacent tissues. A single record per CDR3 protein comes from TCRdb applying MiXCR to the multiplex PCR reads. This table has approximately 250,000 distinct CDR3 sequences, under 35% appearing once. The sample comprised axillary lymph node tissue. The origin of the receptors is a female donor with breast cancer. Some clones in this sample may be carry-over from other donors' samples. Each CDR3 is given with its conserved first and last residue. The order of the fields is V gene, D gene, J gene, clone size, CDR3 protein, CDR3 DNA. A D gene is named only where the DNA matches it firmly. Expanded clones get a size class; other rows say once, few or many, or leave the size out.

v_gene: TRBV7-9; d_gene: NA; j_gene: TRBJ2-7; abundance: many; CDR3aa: CASSLVGSEQYF; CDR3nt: TGTGCCAGCAGCTTAGTGGGAAGCGAGCAGTACTTC
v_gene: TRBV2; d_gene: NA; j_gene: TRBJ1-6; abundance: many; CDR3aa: CASSEEGQGSPLHF; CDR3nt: TGTGCCAGCAGTGAAGAGGGTCAAGGTTCACCCCTCCACTTT
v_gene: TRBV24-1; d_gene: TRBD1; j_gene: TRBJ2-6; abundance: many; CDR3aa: CATSPSGQGFSGANVLTF; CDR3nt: TGTGCCACCAGCCCAAGCGGACAGGGGTTCTCTGGGGCCAACGTCCTGACTTTC
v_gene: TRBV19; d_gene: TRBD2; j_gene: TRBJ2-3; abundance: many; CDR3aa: CASSAGLATTDTQYF; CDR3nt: TGTGCCAGTAGTGCGGGACTAGCGACCACAGATACGCAGTATTTT
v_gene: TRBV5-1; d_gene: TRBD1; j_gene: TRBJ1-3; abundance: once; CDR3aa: CASSHGDSLPSGNTIYF; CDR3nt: TGCGCCAGCAGCCATGGGGACAGCCTTCCCTCTGGAAACACCATATATTTT
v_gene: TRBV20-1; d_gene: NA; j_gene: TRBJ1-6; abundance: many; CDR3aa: CSALRQGGSYNSPLHF; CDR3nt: TGCAGTGCCCTTCGCCAGGGCGGGTCCTATAATTCACCCCTCCACTTT
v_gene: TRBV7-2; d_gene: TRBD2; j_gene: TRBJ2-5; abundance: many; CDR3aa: CASSPGTSRETQYF; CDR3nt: TGTGCCAGCAGCCCCGGGACTAGCCGGGAGACCCAGTACTTC
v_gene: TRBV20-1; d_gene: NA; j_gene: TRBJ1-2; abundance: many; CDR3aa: CSARRGTRGGGDPYGYTF; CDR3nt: TGCAGTGCTAGAAGGGGGACGCGTGGGGGAGGCGACCCTTATGGCTACACCTTC
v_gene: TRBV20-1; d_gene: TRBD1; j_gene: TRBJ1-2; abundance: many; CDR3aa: CSARTGGGYGYTF; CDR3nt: TGCAGTGCGAGGACAGGGGGCGGGTATGGCTACACCTTC
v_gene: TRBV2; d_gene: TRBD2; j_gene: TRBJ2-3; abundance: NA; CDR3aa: CASSEAGAGADTQYF; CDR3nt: TGTGCCAGCAGTGAAGCAGGAGCGGGGGCCGATACGCAGTATTTT
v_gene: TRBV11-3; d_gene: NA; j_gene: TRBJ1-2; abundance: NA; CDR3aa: CASSSQLAGVLYGYTF; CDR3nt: TGTGCCAGCAGCTCGCAACTAGCGGGAGTGCTCTATGGCTACACCTTC
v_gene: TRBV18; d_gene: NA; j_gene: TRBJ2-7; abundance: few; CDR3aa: CASSPSGNLPLEQYF; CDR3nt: TGTGCCAGCTCACCTTCCGGGAACCTTCCCCTCGAGCAGTACTTC
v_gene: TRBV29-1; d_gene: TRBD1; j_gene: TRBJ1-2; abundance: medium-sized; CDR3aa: CSVGSGDRGWGYTF; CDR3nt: TGCAGCGTTGGGAGCGGGGACAGGGGCTGGGGCTACACCTTC
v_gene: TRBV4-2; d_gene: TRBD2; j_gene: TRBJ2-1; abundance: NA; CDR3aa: CASSQDGTSYNEQFF; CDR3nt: TGTGCCAGCAGCCAAGATGGGACTAGCTACAATGAGCAGTTCTTC
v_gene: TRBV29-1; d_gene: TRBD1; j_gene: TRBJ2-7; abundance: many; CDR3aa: CSVDGQGPSSYEQYF; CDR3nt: TGCAGCGTGGACGGACAGGGGCCTAGCTCCTACGAGCAGTACTTC
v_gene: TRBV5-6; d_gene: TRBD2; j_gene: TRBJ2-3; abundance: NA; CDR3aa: CASSLVASGKTDTQYF; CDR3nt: TGTGCCAGCAGCTTGGTGGCTAGCGGGAAAACAGATACGCAGTATTTT
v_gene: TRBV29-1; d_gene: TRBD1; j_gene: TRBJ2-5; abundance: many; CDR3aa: CSVDRGQRETQYF; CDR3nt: TGCAGCGTGGACAGGGGGCAGCGGGAGACCCAGTACTTC
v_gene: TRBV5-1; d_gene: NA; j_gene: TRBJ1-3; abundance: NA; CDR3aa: CASSYGHSGNTIYF; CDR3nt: TGCGCCAGCAGTTACGGACACTCTGGAAACACCATATATTTT
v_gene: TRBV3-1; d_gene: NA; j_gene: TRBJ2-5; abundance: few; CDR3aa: CASSQEGPTQETQYF; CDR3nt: TGTGCCAGCAGCCAGGAGGGACCGACCCAAGAGACCCAGTACTTC
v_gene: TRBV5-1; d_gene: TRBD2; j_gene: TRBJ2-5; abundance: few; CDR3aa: CASSSTVSGSGETQYF; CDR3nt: TGCGCCAGCAGCTCAACCGTTAGCGGGAGCGGGGAGACCCAGTACTTC
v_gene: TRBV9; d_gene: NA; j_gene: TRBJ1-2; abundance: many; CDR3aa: CASSPRQTLNYGYTF; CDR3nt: TGTGCCAGCAGCCCACGACAGACACTAAACTATGGCTACACCTTC
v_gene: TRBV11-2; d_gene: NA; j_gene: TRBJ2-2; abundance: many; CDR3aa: CASSLVFSGNGELFF; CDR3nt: TGTGCCAGCAGCTTAGTCTTTTCGGGGAACGGGGAGCTGTTTTTT
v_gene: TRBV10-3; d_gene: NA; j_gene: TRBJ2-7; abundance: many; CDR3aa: CAISGGAGGSYEQYF; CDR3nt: TGTGCCATCAGTGGGGGGGCAGGAGGGTCCTACGAGCAGTACTTC
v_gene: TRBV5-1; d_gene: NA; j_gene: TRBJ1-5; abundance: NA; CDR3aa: CASSSTGTSGNQPQHF; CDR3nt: TGCGCCAGCAGCTCCACTGGGACCTCGGGCAATCAGCCCCAGCATTTT
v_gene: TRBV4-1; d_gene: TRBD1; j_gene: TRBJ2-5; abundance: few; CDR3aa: CASSPLTGGVKETQYF; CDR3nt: TGCGCCAGCAGCCCGTTGACAGGGGGGGTTAAAGAGACCCAGTACTTC
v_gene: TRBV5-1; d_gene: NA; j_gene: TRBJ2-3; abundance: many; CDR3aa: CASSFKGEYTDTQYF; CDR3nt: TGCGCCAGCAGCTTTAAGGGGGAATACACAGATACGCAGTATTTT
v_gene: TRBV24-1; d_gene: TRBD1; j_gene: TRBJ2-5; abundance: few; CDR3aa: CATSEYRGETQYF; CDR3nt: TGTGCCACCAGTGAGTACAGGGGGGAGACCCAGTACTTC
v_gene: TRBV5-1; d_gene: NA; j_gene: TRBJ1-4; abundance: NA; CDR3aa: CASSLVPAENLFF; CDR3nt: TGCGCCAGCAGCTTAGTACCCGCGGAAAACCTGTTTTTT
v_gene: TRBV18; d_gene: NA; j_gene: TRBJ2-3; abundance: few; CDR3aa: CASSPMGLSTDTQYF; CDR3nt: TGTGCCAGCTCACCGATGGGATTAAGCACAGATACGCAGTATTTT
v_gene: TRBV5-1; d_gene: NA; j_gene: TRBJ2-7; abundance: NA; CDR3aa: CAGSLGFWGALIFSEQYF; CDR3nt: TGCGCCGGCAGCTTGGGGTTCTGGGGGGCCCTGATTTTCTCCGAGCAGTACTTC
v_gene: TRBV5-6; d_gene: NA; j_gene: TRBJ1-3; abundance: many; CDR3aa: CASSPGYEDTIYF; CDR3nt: TGTGCCAGCAGCCCGGGTTACGAGGACACCATATATTTT
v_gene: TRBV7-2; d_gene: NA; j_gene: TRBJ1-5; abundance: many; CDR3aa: CASSLDGRETQPQHF; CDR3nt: TGTGCCAGCAGCTTAGATGGCAGGGAGACTCAGCCCCAGCATTTT
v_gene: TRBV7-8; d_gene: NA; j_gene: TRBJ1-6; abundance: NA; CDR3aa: CASSLWGGNSPLHF; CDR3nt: TGTGCCAGCAGCTTATGGGGGGGAAATTCACCCCTCCACTTT
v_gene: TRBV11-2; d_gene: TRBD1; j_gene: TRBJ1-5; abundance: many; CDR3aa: CASSSTGRNQPQHF; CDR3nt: TGTGCCAGCAGCTCGACAGGGAGGAATCAGCCCCAGCATTTT